This TCR beta chain was retrieved from a study of beta chain features in type 1 diabetes. Study in general: Across all samples, 100 million to 130 million sorted cells were examined.

Regarding this clone: The antigen is unknown.

Germline assignment: CDR1 SQVTM and CDR2 ANQGSEA. The CDR3 is made up of 12 amino acids. The ends were cut back, 0 bases at V and 9 bases at J, with 12 bases in the middle. Expressed TCRB transcripts got sequenced, as all isolated RNA was reverse transcribed. Using immunoSEQ multiplex PCR, the repertoire was profiled, and TCRdb retains in-frame clones only, with some absent. The sample has about 150,000 clones; 11% are singletons. Study-level points and caveats: Within each of all four CD4+ subsets, Type 1 diabetes patients had TCRB CDR3s that were moderately but significantly shorter. The question of HLA type influencing TCRB rearrangement was one that remained unresolved here.

The chain joins TRBV29-1 to TRBJ2-7; D uncertain. Sequencing used central memory CD4+ T cells from blood. This TCR was sampled from a man aged 18 to 30 in good health. This CDR3 is CSVEERPGVQYF. The CDR3 DNA sequence: TGCAGCGTTGAAGAGAGGCCTGGAGTGCAGTACTTC.